This is a list of T cell receptor beta chains from one sample in a study of T-cell reconstitution after alpha-beta-depleted transplantation in children. Each CDR3 protein is one row after TCRdb ran MiXCR on the PCR reads. The profile shows 700,000 to 850,000 distinct CDR3 sequences, 15% to 20% of them singletons. The material sequenced was PBMCs, mostly from graft donor cells, taken 360 days after TCRalphabeta/CD19-depleted stem cell transplant. The receptors originated from a male patient younger than 18 who had a stem cell transplant for acute lymphoblastic leukemia, so the T cells may come from the graft donor. Each CDR3 is given without its conserved first and last residue.

J gene,V gene,CDR3 protein
TRBJ2-3,TRBV12-3/TRBV12-4,ASRRGLRDSPSTDTQY
TRBJ2-3,TRBV5-1,ASSLIPTDTQY
TRBJ2-7,TRBV5-1,ASSWLTGRVSYEQY
TRBJ1-5,TRBV15,ATSPGQGFNQPQH
TRBJ1-2,TRBV7-9,ASSSGGQGYT
TRBJ2-3,TRBV28,ASSEPRGDGTDTQY
TRBJ2-3,TRBV20-1,SARGGPQTDTQY
TRBJ1-5,TRBV5-1,ASSLGVDRGNQPQH
TRBJ2-5,TRBV25-1,ASSESWTGYQETQY
TRBJ2-3,TRBV5-6,ASSLQRDRIVDTQY
TRBJ2-4,TRBV15,ATSREKAAAKNIQY
TRBJ2-5,TRBV5-1,ASSFGGPFQETQY
TRBJ2-2,TRBV29-1,SAGGSTGELF
TRBJ2-1,TRBV12-3/TRBV12-4,ASSFATGDHNEQF
TRBJ2-3,TRBV5-1,ASSGKQGGTDTQY
TRBJ2-1,TRBV5-1,ASLGVAGSYNEQF
TRBJ2-5,TRBV20-1,SARDLDRIKETQY
TRBJ2-1,TRBV27,ASSFLNGDEQF
TRBJ1-5,TRBV5-1,ASSFDGQPQH
TRBJ2-2,TRBV7-9,ASSLRALTGELF
TRBJ2-7,TRBV2,ASRHTSGINYEQY
TRBJ2-7,TRBV29-1,SVEGPLSGSIYEQY
TRBJ2-2,TRBV19,ASRDATSGYTGELF
TRBJ1-4,TRBV5-1,ASSRNRGQSEKLF
TRBJ2-1,TRBV20-1,SASGGRARGEQF
TRBJ1-2,TRBV5-5,ASSYRYRDLLYT
TRBJ2-7,TRBV20-1,SATGQGYEQY
TRBJ2-5,TRBV7-2,ASSLSVSPKTQY
TRBJ2-2,TRBV5-1,ASSLAPSEYTGELF
TRBJ1-2,TRBV5-5,ASSLGGDTNYGYT
TRBJ2-1,TRBV13,ASSLQPGTSGYNEQF
TRBJ2-5,TRBV29-1,SVGEKFRGVQETQY
TRBJ1-5,TRBV27,ASSWGGGNQPQH
TRBJ2-2,TRBV5-5,ASSRSSGELF
TRBJ2-3,TRBV18,ASARQYTDTQY
TRBJ2-2,TRBV27,ASSLSYRLGELF
TRBJ1-1,TRBV20-1,SARVRRYANTEAF
TRBJ2-3,TRBV20-1,SASRGSFTDTQY
TRBJ1-5,TRBV28,ASSQPGQGFNQPQH
TRBJ2-4,TRBV13,ASSTRTSGKNIQY
TRBJ2-5,TRBV7-2,ASSLVQDQETQY
TRBJ2-1,TRBV28,ASSLSGPMGGF
TRBJ1-6,TRBV7-8,ASSLNPANSPLH
TRBJ2-2,TRBV5-5,ASSLVVFGELF